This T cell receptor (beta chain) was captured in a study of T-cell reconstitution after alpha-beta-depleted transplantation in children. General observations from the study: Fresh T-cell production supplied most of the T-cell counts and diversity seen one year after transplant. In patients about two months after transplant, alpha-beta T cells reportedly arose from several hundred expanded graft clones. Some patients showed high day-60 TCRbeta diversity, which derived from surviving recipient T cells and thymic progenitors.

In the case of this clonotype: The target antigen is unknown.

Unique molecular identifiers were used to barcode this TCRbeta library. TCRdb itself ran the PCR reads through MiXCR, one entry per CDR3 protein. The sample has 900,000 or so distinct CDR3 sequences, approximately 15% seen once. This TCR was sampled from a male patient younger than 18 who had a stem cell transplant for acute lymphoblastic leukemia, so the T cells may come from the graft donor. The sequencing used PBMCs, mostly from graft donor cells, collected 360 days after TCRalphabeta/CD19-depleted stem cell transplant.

The CDR3 sequence is CAPRGSRRDNEQFF. The CDR3 DNA follows: TGCGCCCCTAGGGGGTCGAGGAGGGACAATGAGCAGTTCTTC. The chain uses TRBV5-1 and TRBJ2-1, with D perhaps being TRBD1 or TRBD2 (6 bases each). Germline V lookup: CDR1 SGHRS, CDR2 YFSETQ. V gave up 10 bases and J gave up 5 bases, with 19 bases separating them. The CDR3 runs 14 residues. The entire variable domain, with the rest obtained from reference TRBV5-1 and TRBJ2-1, is as follows: KAGVTQTPRYLIKTRGQQVTLSCSPISGHRSVSWYQQTPGQGLQFLFEYFSETQRNKGNFPGRFSGRQFSNSRSEMNVSTLELGDSALYLCAPRGSRRDNEQFFGPGTRLTVL.